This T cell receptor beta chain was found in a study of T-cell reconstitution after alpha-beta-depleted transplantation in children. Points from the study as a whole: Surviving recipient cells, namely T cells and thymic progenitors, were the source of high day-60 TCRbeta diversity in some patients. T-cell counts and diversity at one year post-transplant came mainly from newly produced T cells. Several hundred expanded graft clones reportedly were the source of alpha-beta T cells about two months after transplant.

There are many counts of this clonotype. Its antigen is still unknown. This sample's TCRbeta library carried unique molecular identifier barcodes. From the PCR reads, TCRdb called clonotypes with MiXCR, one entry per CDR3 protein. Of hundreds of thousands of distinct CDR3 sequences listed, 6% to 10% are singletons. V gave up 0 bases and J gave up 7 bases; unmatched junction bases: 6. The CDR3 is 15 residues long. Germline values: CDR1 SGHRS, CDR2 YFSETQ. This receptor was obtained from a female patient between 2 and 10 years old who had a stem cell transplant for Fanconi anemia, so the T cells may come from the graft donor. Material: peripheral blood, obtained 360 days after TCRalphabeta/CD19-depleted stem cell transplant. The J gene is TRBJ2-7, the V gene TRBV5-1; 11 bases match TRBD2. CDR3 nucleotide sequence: TGCGCCAGCAGCTTGGCCCTAGCGGGGGGTCAAGAGCAGTACTTC. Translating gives CASSLALAGGQEQYF.